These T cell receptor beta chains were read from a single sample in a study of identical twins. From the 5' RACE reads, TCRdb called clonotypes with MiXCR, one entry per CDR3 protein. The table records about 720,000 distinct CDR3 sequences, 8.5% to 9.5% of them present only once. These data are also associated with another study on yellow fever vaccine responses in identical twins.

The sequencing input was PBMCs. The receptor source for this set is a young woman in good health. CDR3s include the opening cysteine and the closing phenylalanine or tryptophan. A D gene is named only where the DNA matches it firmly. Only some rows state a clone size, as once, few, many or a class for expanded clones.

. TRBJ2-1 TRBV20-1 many TGCAGTGCTAGATCTAATTCCTACAATGAGCAGTTCTTC CSARSNSYNEQFF
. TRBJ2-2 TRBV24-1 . TGTGCCACCAGTGATGCACGGGAGTTCTCCGGGGAGCTGTTTTTT CATSDAREFSGELFF
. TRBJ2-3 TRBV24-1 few TGTGCCACCAGTGATGTCCGAGCAGATACGCAGTATTTT CATSDVRADTQYF
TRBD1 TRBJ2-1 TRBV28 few TGTGCCAGCAGTTTAGGGGGGACAGGAGTTCGCGATGAGCAGTTCTTC CASSLGGTGVRDEQFF
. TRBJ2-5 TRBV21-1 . TGTGCCAGCACCCCGGTCAGGGGGCATCACTTC CASTPVRGHHF
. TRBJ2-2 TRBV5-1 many TGCGCCAGCAGACATGGCACCGGGGAGCTGTTTTTT CASRHGTGELFF
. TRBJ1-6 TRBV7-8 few TGTGCCAGCAGCTTAGCGCCCGGGGAAAATTCACCCCTCCACTTT CASSLAPGENSPLHF
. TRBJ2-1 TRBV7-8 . TGTGCCAGCAAGGTAAATCTAGCAATCAATGAGCAGTTCTTT CASKVNLAINEQFF
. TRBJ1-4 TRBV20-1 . TGCAGTGCGTGGGATGAAAAACTGTTTTTT CSAWDEKLFF
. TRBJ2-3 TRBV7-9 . TGTGCCAGCAGCTTAGGTGGATGGGATACGCAGTATTTT CASSLGGWDTQYF
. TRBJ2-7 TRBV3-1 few TGTGCCAGCAGCTACCAGGACGGCTACGAGCAGTACTTC CASSYQDGYEQYF
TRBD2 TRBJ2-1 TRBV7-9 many TGTGCCAGCAGCCCCACTAGCGGGAGGCACAATGAGCAGTTCTTC CASSPTSGRHNEQFF
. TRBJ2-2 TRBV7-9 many TGTGCCAGCAGCTTAAAAACTCTCGGGTGGACCGGGGAGCTGTTTTTT CASSLKTLGWTGELFF
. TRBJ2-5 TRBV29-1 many TGCAGCGTTGAAGAAACAGGGCGAGAGACCCAGTACTTC CSVEETGRETQYF
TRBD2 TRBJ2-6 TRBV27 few TGTGCCAGCAGTTTATCCCCCGGCCGGGGGGCTGGGGCCAACGTCCTGACTTTC CASSLSPGRGAGANVLTF